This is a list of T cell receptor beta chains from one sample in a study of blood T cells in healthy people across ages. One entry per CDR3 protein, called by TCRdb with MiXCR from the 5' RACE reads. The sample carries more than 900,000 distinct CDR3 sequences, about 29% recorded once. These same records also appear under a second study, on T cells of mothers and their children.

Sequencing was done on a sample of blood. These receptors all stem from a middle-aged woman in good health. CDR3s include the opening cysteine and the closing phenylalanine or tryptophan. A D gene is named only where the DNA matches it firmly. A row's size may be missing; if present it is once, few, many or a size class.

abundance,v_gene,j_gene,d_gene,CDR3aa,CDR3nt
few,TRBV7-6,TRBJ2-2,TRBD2,CASSPSGGPGTGELFF,TGTGCCAGCAGCCCTAGCGGAGGGCCGGGCACCGGGGAGCTGTTTTTT
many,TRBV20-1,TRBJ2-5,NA,CSANRMGQETQYF,TGCAGTGCTAACAGGATGGGACAAGAGACCCAGTACTTC
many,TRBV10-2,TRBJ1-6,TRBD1,CASRRDRGDNNSPLHF,TGCGCCAGCAGACGGGACAGGGGGGATAATAATTCACCCCTCCACTTT
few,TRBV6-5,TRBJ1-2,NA,CASSYSGQTGGYTF,TGTGCCAGCAGTTACTCCGGACAAACAGGTGGCTACACCTTC
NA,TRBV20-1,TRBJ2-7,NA,CSASKGLLDYEQYF,TGCAGTGCTAGTAAAGGGCTCCTGGACTACGAGCAGTACTTC
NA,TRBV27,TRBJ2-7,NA,CASSFYAGGAYEQYF,TGTGCCAGCAGTTTTTATGCAGGAGGGGCTTACGAGCAGTACTTC
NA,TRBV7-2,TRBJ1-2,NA,CASSLYKGSSYGYTF,TGTGCCAGCAGCTTATATAAGGGGAGCAGCTATGGCTACACCTTC
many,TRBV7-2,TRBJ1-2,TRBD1,CASSLRGDGQGEDGYTF,TGTGCCAGCAGCTTACGGGGAGATGGACAGGGGGAGGATGGCTACACCTTC
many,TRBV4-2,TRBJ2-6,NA,CASNPRGSGANVLTF,TGTGCCAGCAATCCCAGGGGATCCGGGGCCAACGTCCTGACTTTC
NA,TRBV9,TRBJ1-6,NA,CASSVLGTLSNSPLHF,TGTGCCAGCAGCGTGCTCGGGACTCTCAGTAATTCACCCCTCCACTTT
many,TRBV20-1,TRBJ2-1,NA,CSARVGSLSYNEQFF,TGCAGTGCTAGAGTCGGCAGCCTGTCCTACAATGAGCAGTTCTTC
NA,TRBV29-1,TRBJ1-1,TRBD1,CSVFYPGQGARTEAFF,TGCAGCGTTTTCTACCCGGGACAGGGGGCGAGAACTGAAGCTTTCTTT
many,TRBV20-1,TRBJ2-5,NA,CSARATRPRTAAQYF,TGCAGTGCTAGAGCTACTAGACCAAGAACCGCCGCCCAGTACTTC
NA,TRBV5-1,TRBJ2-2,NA,CASSGAGELFF,TGCGCCAGCAGTGGGGCCGGGGAGCTGTTTTTT
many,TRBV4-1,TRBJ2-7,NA,CASSQDGGDPYEQYF,TGCGCCAGCAGCCAAGATGGAGGGGACCCTTACGAGCAGTACTTC
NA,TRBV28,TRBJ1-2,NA,CASSLELAGGGYTF,TGTGCCAGCAGTTTAGAGTTAGCGGGTGGTGGCTACACCTTC
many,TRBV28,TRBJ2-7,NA,CASSLLAEAYEQYF,TGTGCCAGCAGTTTATTGGCTGAAGCCTACGAGCAGTACTTC
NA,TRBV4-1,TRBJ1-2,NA,CASSQETARLYGYTF,TGCGCCAGCAGCCAAGAGACGGCGAGGCTGTATGGCTACACCTTC
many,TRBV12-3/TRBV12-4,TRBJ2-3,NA,CASSLAQRRLTDTQYF,TGTGCCAGCAGTTTAGCGCAGCGCAGGTTGACAGATACGCAGTATTTT
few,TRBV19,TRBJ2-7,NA,CASSMGQRARYEQYF,TGTGCCAGTAGTATGGGACAACGGGCACGATACGAGCAGTACTTC
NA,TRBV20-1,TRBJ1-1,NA,CSAPLKTEAFF,TGCAGTGCCCCTCTTAAAACTGAAGCTTTCTTT